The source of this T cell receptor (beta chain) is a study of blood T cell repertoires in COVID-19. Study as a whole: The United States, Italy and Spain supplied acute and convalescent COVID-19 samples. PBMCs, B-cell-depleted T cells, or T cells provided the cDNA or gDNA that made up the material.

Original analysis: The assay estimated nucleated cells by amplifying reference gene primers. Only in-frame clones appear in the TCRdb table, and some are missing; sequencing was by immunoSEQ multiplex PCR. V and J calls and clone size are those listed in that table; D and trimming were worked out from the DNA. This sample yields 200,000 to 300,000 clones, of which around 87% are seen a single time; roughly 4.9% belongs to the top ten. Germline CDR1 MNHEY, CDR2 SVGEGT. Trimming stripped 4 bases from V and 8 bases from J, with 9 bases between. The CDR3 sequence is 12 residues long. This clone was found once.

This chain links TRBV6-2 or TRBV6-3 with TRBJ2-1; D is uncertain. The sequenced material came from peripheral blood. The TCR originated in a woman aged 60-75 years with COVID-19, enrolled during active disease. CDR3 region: CASSSTKHEQFF. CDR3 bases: TGTGCCAGCAGTTCTACTAAGCATGAGCAGTTCTTC.